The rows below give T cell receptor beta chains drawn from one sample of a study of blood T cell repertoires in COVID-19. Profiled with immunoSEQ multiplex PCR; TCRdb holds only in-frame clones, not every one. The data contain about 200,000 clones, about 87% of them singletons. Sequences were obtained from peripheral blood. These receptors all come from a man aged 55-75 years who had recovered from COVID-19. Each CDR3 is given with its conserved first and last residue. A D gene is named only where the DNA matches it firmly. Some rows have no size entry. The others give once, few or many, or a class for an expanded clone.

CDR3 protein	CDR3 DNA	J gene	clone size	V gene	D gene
CAIGPQANEQFF	TGTGCCATCGGGCCGCAAGCTAATGAGCAGTTCTTC	TRBJ2-1	-	TRBV10-3	-
CASSYSPGQGARGYTF	TGTGCCAGCAGTTACTCTCCCGGACAGGGGGCTCGGGGCTACACCTTC	TRBJ1-2	-	TRBV6-2/TRBV6-3	TRBD1
CASEAGGGSIQYF	TGCGCCAGCGAGGCGGGAGGAGGGAGCATTCAGTACTTC	TRBJ2-4	-	TRBV5-1	TRBD2
CASSSYRGDGVGEAFF	TGCGCCAGCAGCTCCTACAGGGGGGATGGAGTTGGAGAAGCTTTCTTT	TRBJ1-1	once	TRBV5-1	TRBD1
CASSPGGGHYGYTF	TGTGCCAGCTCACCAGGGGGGGGTCACTATGGCTACACCTTC	TRBJ1-2	-	TRBV18	-
CASSSRARADTQYF	TGTGCCAGCAGCTCGAGAGCGCGGGCAGATACGCAGTATTTT	TRBJ2-3	-	TRBV7-2	-
CASSDRRRGETQYF	TGTGCCAGCAGTGACCGTCGCCGGGGAGAGACCCAGTACTTC	TRBJ2-5	-	TRBV28	-
CASSLTSGTPDTQYF	TGTGCCAGCAGCCTGACTAGCGGGACGCCAGATACGCAGTATTTT	TRBJ2-3	-	TRBV11-3	TRBD2
CASSGGVGGIGETQYF	TGCGCCAGCAGCGGGGGAGTTGGCGGGATTGGGGAGACCCAGTACTTC	TRBJ2-5	-	TRBV5-1	-
CASRSRVNQPQHF	TGTGCCAGCAGAAGCCGGGTTAATCAGCCCCAGCATTTT	TRBJ1-5	once	TRBV6-5	-
CASSLPQGQNTEAFF	TGTGCCAGCAGTCTCCCTCAGGGGCAAAACACTGAAGCTTTCTTT	TRBJ1-1	once	TRBV6-5	-
CASRTDGGPGELFF	TGCGCCAGCAGAACTGACGGGGGACCCGGGGAGCTGTTTTTT	TRBJ2-2	-	TRBV5-1	-
CASSQFGDRSNEQFF	TGTGCCAGCAGCCAGTTCGGGGACAGGTCCAATGAGCAGTTCTTC	TRBJ2-1	-	TRBV9	TRBD1
CASSARTGVDTEAFF	TGTGCCAGCAGTGCGAGGACAGGGGTTGACACTGAAGCTTTCTTT	TRBJ1-1	-	TRBV2	TRBD1
CASNRGGTGYHEQYF	TGTGCCAGCAACCGGGGCGGGACAGGGTATCACGAGCAGTACTTC	TRBJ2-7	-	TRBV11-2	TRBD1
CASSYSGTAYEQYF	TGTGCCAGCAGTTACTCGGGTACAGCCTACGAGCAGTACTTC	TRBJ2-7	-	TRBV6-2/TRBV6-3	-
CASSPAPEGLWYGYTF	TGTGCCAGCTCACCCGCCCCCGAGGGTTTATGGTATGGCTACACCTTC	TRBJ1-2	-	TRBV18	-
CARSLGRARNEQYF	TGTGCCAGAAGCTTAGGGAGGGCCAGGAACGAGCAGTACTTC	TRBJ2-7	-	TRBV5-3	TRBD2
CASSSRSAQGAGELFF	TGTGCCAGCAGCTCCCGTTCCGCACAGGGTGCAGGGGAGCTGTTTTTT	TRBJ2-2	-	TRBV7-2	-
CASSLGQTTNSPLHF	TGTGCCAGCAGCTTAGGACAGACCACTAATTCACCCCTCCACTTT	TRBJ1-6	-	TRBV7-2	-
CASSSGLAGADTGELFF	TGCGCCAGCAGCTCGGGACTAGCGGGAGCGGACACCGGGGAGCTGTTTTTT	TRBJ2-2	-	TRBV5-1	TRBD2
CASTDRVGIHIDTQYF	TGCGCCAGCACCGACAGGGTAGGGATACACATAGATACGCAGTATTTT	TRBJ2-3	-	TRBV5-1	TRBD1